This TCR beta chain was recorded in a study of blood T cell repertoires in COVID-19. Study-wide context: Sample material is recorded as cDNA or gDNA derived from T cells, B-cell-depleted T cells, or PBMCs.

Trimming shortened V by 5 bases and J by 5 bases, and 19 bases separated the two germline ends. This CDR3 has 15 amino acids. Germline V gene data show CDR1 as LGHDT and CDR2 as YNNKEL (reference sequence). Authors' analysis steps: It was from reference gene primer amplification that nucleated cell counts were estimated. Measured with immunoSEQ multiplex PCR; TCRdb has only the in-frame clones, and not every one. That table gives V, J and clone size, and the DNA gave D and trimming. The sample carries some 140,000 clones, around 84% recorded once. This TCR came from a man in his forties or fifties with acute COVID-19. The rearrangement links TRBV3-1 (or the pseudogene TRBV3-2) to TRBJ2-7, with D possibly TRBD2 on 6 matching bases. Sequences were obtained from PBMCs or T cells enriched from blood (not recorded which). The CDR3 spells CASSALATSLHEQYF. The CDR3 bases are TGTGCCAGCAGCGCACTGGCGACTAGTCTCCACGAGCAGTACTTC.